A selection of T cell receptor beta chains follows, all from one sample in a study of sequential checkpoint blockade in melanoma. This table comes from immunoSEQ multiplex PCR, and its TCRdb copy is limited to in-frame clones, with some not included. The sample records about 40,000 clones, roughly 85% being singletons. The sequenced sample was CD8+ T cells sorted from blood (inferred from file names), obtained from a patient given nivolumab and ipilimumab in sequence. These receptors were taken from a human donor with melanoma. CDR3s include the opening cysteine and the closing phenylalanine or tryptophan. D genes are given only for firm matches. Size is omitted from some rows. Given values are once, few, many or a class for expanded clones.

clone size: -
V gene: TRBV6-6
D gene: -
J gene: TRBJ1-1
CDR3 DNA: TGTGCCAGCAGGAACGCCAGGAACACTGAAGCTTTCTTT
CDR3 protein: CASRNARNTEAFF

clone size: -
V gene: TRBV30
D gene: -
J gene: TRBJ2-2
CDR3 DNA: TGTGCCTGGAGTGTACGAGGGGGTGGCACCGGGGAGCTGTTTTTT
CDR3 protein: CAWSVRGGGTGELFF

clone size: -
V gene: TRBV28
D gene: TRBD1
J gene: TRBJ1-5
CDR3 DNA: TGTGCCAGCACCGTGGGACAGGGATTCTATGGGAATCAGCCCCAGCATTTT
CDR3 protein: CASTVGQGFYGNQPQHF

clone size: -
V gene: TRBV28
D gene: TRBD1
J gene: TRBJ1-1
CDR3 DNA: TGTGCCAGCAGTAAGGGGGCCTACACTGAAGCTTTCTTT
CDR3 protein: CASSKGAYTEAFF

clone size: -
V gene: TRBV11-1
D gene: -
J gene: TRBJ2-5
CDR3 DNA: TGTGCCAGCACCCTCTGGGGGGAAGAGACCCAGTACTTC
CDR3 protein: CASTLWGEETQYF

clone size: -
V gene: TRBV27
D gene: -
J gene: TRBJ2-1
CDR3 DNA: TGTGCCAGCAGTCTAGGGACTTCCTACAATGAGCAGTTCTTC
CDR3 protein: CASSLGTSYNEQFF

clone size: -
V gene: TRBV4-1
D gene: -
J gene: TRBJ2-7
CDR3 DNA: TGCGCCAGCAGCCAAGATTCAGGACTTAGACTCGAGCAGTACTTC
CDR3 protein: CASSQDSGLRLEQYF

clone size: -
V gene: TRBV5-6
D gene: TRBD2
J gene: TRBJ2-1
CDR3 DNA: TGTGCCAGCAGCTTGGGGGTAGCGGGAGATGAGCAGTTCTTC
CDR3 protein: CASSLGVAGDEQFF

clone size: -
V gene: TRBV25-1
D gene: TRBD1
J gene: TRBJ2-7
CDR3 DNA: TGTGCCAGCAGTGAATATAAGGTGGACAGGGCTACCCTGGAGCAGTACTTC
CDR3 protein: CASSEYKVDRATLEQYF

clone size: -
V gene: TRBV29-1
D gene: -
J gene: TRBJ1-1
CDR3 DNA: TGCAGCGTTGAACCCCCACAGGGAAAGGTTGCTGAAGCTTTCTTT
CDR3 protein: CSVEPPQGKVAEAFF

clone size: -
V gene: TRBV10-1
D gene: TRBD1
J gene: TRBJ1-1
CDR3 DNA: TGCGCCAGCACTAACTCCCTATCGGGACAGGGAGGCACTGAAGCTTTCTTT
CDR3 protein: CASTNSLSGQGGTEAFF

clone size: -
V gene: TRBV7-9
D gene: -
J gene: TRBJ2-5
CDR3 DNA: TGTGCCAGCAGCGAGCTGGAAGAGACCCAGTACTTC
CDR3 protein: CASSELEETQYF

clone size: -
V gene: TRBV25-1
D gene: -
J gene: TRBJ2-3
CDR3 DNA: TGTGCCAGCACCCCGGTCGGAGGCACAGATACGCAGTATTTT
CDR3 protein: CASTPVGGTDTQYF

clone size: -
V gene: TRBV9
D gene: TRBD2
J gene: TRBJ2-1
CDR3 DNA: TGTGCCAGCAGCGTAGGAGCGGGAGGGACCTATGAGCAGTTCTTC
CDR3 protein: CASSVGAGGTYEQFF

clone size: few
V gene: TRBV7-9
D gene: TRBD1
J gene: TRBJ2-1
CDR3 DNA: TGTGCCAGCAGCTCTGACAGGGAGAGAGGCAATGAGCAGTTCTTC
CDR3 protein: CASSSDRERGNEQFF

clone size: -
V gene: TRBV29-1
D gene: TRBD1
J gene: TRBJ1-2
CDR3 DNA: TGCAGCGTTGAAAACCCCCGGGACAGCGGCTATGGCTACACCTTC
CDR3 protein: CSVENPRDSGYGYTF

clone size: -
V gene: TRBV5-6
D gene: -
J gene: TRBJ1-4
CDR3 DNA: TGTGCCAGCAGTACGGCGGGGGGAGTCGATGAAAAACTGTTTTTT
CDR3 protein: CASSTAGGVDEKLFF

clone size: once
V gene: TRBV5-4
D gene: TRBD2
J gene: TRBJ2-2
CDR3 DNA: TGTGCCAGCAGATCGGGACTAGCGGTTGCGGAGCTGTTTTTT
CDR3 protein: CASRSGLAVAELFF

clone size: -
V gene: TRBV5-6
D gene: -
J gene: TRBJ1-1
CDR3 DNA: TGTGCCAGCTTAGGGGACACTGAAGCTTTCTTT
CDR3 protein: CASLGDTEAFF

clone size: -
V gene: TRBV4-3
D gene: -
J gene: TRBJ2-1
CDR3 DNA: TGCGCCAGCAGCCAAGATTGGAGGGGACATGAGCAGTTCTTC
CDR3 protein: CASSQDWRGHEQFF

clone size: -
V gene: TRBV30
D gene: -
J gene: TRBJ1-1
CDR3 DNA: TGTGCCTGTAAACCAGGGGTGAACACTGAAGCTTTCTTT
CDR3 protein: CACKPGVNTEAFF

clone size: -
V gene: TRBV27
D gene: TRBD2
J gene: TRBJ2-7
CDR3 DNA: TGTGCCAGCAGAGGGATTAGCGGGCCTCCAAAAATCTACGAGCAGTACTTC
CDR3 protein: CASRGISGPPKIYEQYF

clone size: few
V gene: TRBV28
D gene: -
J gene: TRBJ2-5
CDR3 DNA: TGTGCCAGCAGTCCTAGCGACCAAGAGACCCAGTACTTC
CDR3 protein: CASSPSDQETQYF

clone size: -
V gene: TRBV2
D gene: -
J gene: TRBJ2-1
CDR3 DNA: TGTGCCAGCAGAGAGACATCCAGCTCCTACAATGAGCAGTTCTTC
CDR3 protein: CASRETSSSYNEQFF

clone size: -
V gene: TRBV28
D gene: -
J gene: TRBJ2-2
CDR3 DNA: TGTGCCAGCAGTTTAAGCCTATACACCGGGGAGCTGTTTTTT
CDR3 protein: CASSLSLYTGELFF

clone size: -
V gene: TRBV9
D gene: -
J gene: TRBJ1-1
CDR3 DNA: TGTGCCAGCAGCCTCGCCGGGGGGGGCCGGGCCGCTTTCTTT
CDR3 protein: CASSLAGGGRAAFF

clone size: -
V gene: TRBV29-1
D gene: -
J gene: TRBJ2-7
CDR3 DNA: TGCAGCGTTGAGGACAGATTCTACGAGCAGTACTTC
CDR3 protein: CSVEDRFYEQYF

clone size: -
V gene: TRBV21-1
D gene: -
J gene: TRBJ2-1
CDR3 DNA: TGTGCCAGCAGCAAAGCGCGACTAGCGGGAGGATCCTACAATGAGCAGTTCTTC
CDR3 protein: CASSKARLAGGSYNEQFF

clone size: -
V gene: TRBV27
D gene: TRBD2
J gene: TRBJ2-2
CDR3 DNA: TGTGCCAGCAGTTCGGGACTAGTTTTGTCCGGGGAGCTGTTTTTT
CDR3 protein: CASSSGLVLSGELFF

clone size: -
V gene: TRBV7-3
D gene: TRBD1
J gene: TRBJ2-7
CDR3 DNA: TGTGCCAGCAGCTTAAAGGACAGGGGGCTGGACGAGCAGTACTTC
CDR3 protein: CASSLKDRGLDEQYF

clone size: -
V gene: TRBV6-1
D gene: -
J gene: TRBJ1-2
CDR3 DNA: TGTGCCAGCGCCCGGCAGGGGAGCTATGGCTACACCTTC
CDR3 protein: CASARQGSYGYTF

clone size: -
V gene: TRBV30
D gene: -
J gene: TRBJ2-1
CDR3 DNA: TGTGCCTGGAGTAGCCCCACCATAGAGCAGTTCTTC
CDR3 protein: CAWSSPTIEQFF

clone size: -
V gene: TRBV27
D gene: -
J gene: TRBJ2-7
CDR3 DNA: TGTGCCAGCAGTTTATCCGGGACTCCCAAGGAGCAGTACTTC
CDR3 protein: CASSLSGTPKEQYF

clone size: few
V gene: TRBV7-8
D gene: -
J gene: TRBJ2-7
CDR3 DNA: TGTGCCAGCAGCAACAGGGAGCCCTACGAGCAGTACTTC
CDR3 protein: CASSNREPYEQYF

clone size: -
V gene: TRBV29-1
D gene: -
J gene: TRBJ1-1
CDR3 DNA: TGCAGCGTGGGAGGTTTCCACATGAACACTGAAGCTTTCTTT
CDR3 protein: CSVGGFHMNTEAFF

clone size: once
V gene: TRBV27
D gene: TRBD2
J gene: TRBJ2-2
CDR3 DNA: TGTGCCAGCAGTTTACTAGCGGGAAGTCTTACCGGGGAGCTGTTTTTT
CDR3 protein: CASSLLAGSLTGELFF

clone size: -
V gene: TRBV7-6
D gene: TRBD1
J gene: TRBJ2-3
CDR3 DNA: TGTGCCAGCAGGCCGGGACAGGGGGCGTTCCAGTCTAGCACAGATACGCAGTATTTT
CDR3 protein: CASRPGQGAFQSSTDTQYF

clone size: -
V gene: TRBV6-5
D gene: TRBD2
J gene: TRBJ2-2
CDR3 DNA: TGTGCCAGCAGTGATAGCGGGGGGACCGGGGAGCTGTTTTTT
CDR3 protein: CASSDSGGTGELFF

clone size: -
V gene: TRBV7-9
D gene: -
J gene: TRBJ2-7
CDR3 DNA: TGTGCCAGCAGCACGGAAGGACAGTTGGGATCCTACGAGCAGTACTTC
CDR3 protein: CASSTEGQLGSYEQYF

clone size: -
V gene: TRBV6-1
D gene: -
J gene: TRBJ1-4
CDR3 DNA: TGTGCCAGCAGTGTATTGGACAGCCTTAATGAAAAACTGTTTTTT
CDR3 protein: CASSVLDSLNEKLFF

clone size: -
V gene: TRBV11-2
D gene: -
J gene: TRBJ1-1
CDR3 DNA: TGTGCCAGCAGCTCCCCCCAAACAGGGAGGAACACTGAAGCTTTCTTT
CDR3 protein: CASSSPQTGRNTEAFF

clone size: -
V gene: TRBV27
D gene: -
J gene: TRBJ1-5
CDR3 DNA: TGTGCCAGCAGTTCTTGGGAGGGAAATCAGCCCCAGCATTTT
CDR3 protein: CASSSWEGNQPQHF

clone size: -
V gene: TRBV4-1
D gene: -
J gene: TRBJ1-2
CDR3 DNA: TGCGCCAGCAGCCAAGAAAGTCGACAGGACCCTTCGGGCTACACCTTC
CDR3 protein: CASSQESRQDPSGYTF

clone size: once
V gene: TRBV5-6
D gene: -
J gene: TRBJ1-2
CDR3 DNA: TGTGCCAGCAGCTTGGCTGGCGGTAACTATGGCTACACCTTC
CDR3 protein: CASSLAGGNYGYTF